This T cell receptor beta chain stems from a study of T-cell memory formation after mild COVID-19. Only a few counts were recorded for this clonotype. Its antigen is not identified. Each CDR3 protein gets one entry after TCRdb re-called the 5' RACE reads with MiXCR. The table shows hundreds of thousands of distinct CDR3 sequences, with around 13% occurring only once. Study results and limitations: Later expanders leaned CD4+, whereas clones that contracted between day 15 and 85 were balanced CD4/CD8. Mainly CM and EM harbored the contracting CD4+ clones; mainly EMRA harbored the CD8+ ones.

Deletions cut 1 base from V and 4 bases from J, with 15 bases between. CDR3 length: 16 amino acids. Germline V gene data show CDR1 as LGHNA and CDR2 as YSLEER. Sequencing input: PBMCs or a T cell subset sorted from them (not recorded which). The V and J genes are TRBV4-3 and TRBJ2-3, with D possibly being TRBD1 or TRBD2 (6 bases each). The clonotype comes from a man in his late teens or twenties who had mild COVID-19 (a few samples of this study predate the infection). Cell type and time point are not known. This CDR3 is CASSQGVAGGPDTQYF. In DNA form, the CDR3 reads TGCGCCAGCAGCCAAGGGGTCGCTGGGGGGCCAGATACGCAGTATTTT.